The sample holds a few counts of the clone carrying this T cell receptor (beta chain). As yet, its antigen is unknown. Reverse transcribing all isolated RNA meant expressed TCRB transcripts were sequenced. Sequencing was performed with immunoSEQ multiplex PCR; in TCRdb, only in-frame clones are kept and a portion is missing. In the table there are 250,000 to 350,000 clones, around 10% of which are singletons. This CDR3 is built from 15 residues. The V end was cut by 0 bases, the J end by 2 bases, with 11 bases between. Germline V gene lookup returns CDR1 GTSNPN and CDR2 SVGIG (reference sequence). These data originate in a study of beta chain features in type 1 diabetes. Study-wide points: Reduced insertions and increased deletions marked VDJ junctions in type 1 diabetes patients. Researchers report that Type 1 diabetes patients had moderately but significantly shorter TCRB CDR3s across all four CD4+ subsets.

Purity exceeded 95% in all sorted populations. This clonotype originated in a young woman in good health. The chain is built from TRBV30 and TRBJ1-5; a possible D gene is TRBD1 (5 bases). The sequenced material came from naive CD4+ T cells from blood. CDR3 sequence reads: CAWSVAGLGNQPQHF. The CDR3, as DNA: TGTGCCTGGAGTGTAGCAGGGCTAGGCAATCAGCCCCAGCATTTT.